Below, 28 T cell receptor beta chains from the same sample are listed, as sequenced in a study of breast tumors, draining lymph nodes, adjacent tissues. A single record per CDR3 protein comes from TCRdb applying MiXCR to the multiplex PCR reads. The sample carries some 140,000 distinct CDR3 sequences, 20% to 25% recorded once. Axillary draining lymph nodes of breast cancer patients supplied the node samples. Sequenced: axillary lymph node tissue. These receptors came from a female donor with breast cancer. Some clones in this sample may be carry-over from other donors' samples.

There are many counts of this clonotype. The chain recombines TRBV28 with TRBJ1-2; 10 bases match TRBD1. The germline V gene encodes CDR1 MDHEN and CDR2 SYDVKM. This CDR3 spans 17 amino acids. V lost 7 bases, J lost 4 bases, and 15 bases stayed unmatched. The CDR3 protein is CASTSPGQGTGGYGYTF. The CDR3 DNA is TGTGCCAGCACCTCCCCGGGACAGGGGACGGGGGGCTATGGCTACACCTTC.

In its sample, this clonotype was seen many times. This chain joins TRBV12-3 or TRBV12-4 and TRBJ2-1, with D tentatively TRBD1 (6 bases). V lost 5 bases and J lost 1, with 12 bases in between. CDR3 size: 15 residues. The DNA of the CDR3 is TGTGCCAGCAGTCAACAGGGCACGTCCTACAATGAGCAGTTCTTC. This translates into CASSQQGTSYNEQFF.

About this clonotype: A clone one base away is much larger, so this may be a read error. The chain links TRBV19 to TRBJ2-7, with D possibly called TRBD1 or TRBD2 (5 bases each). The CDR3 totals 13 residues. The V gene lost 6 bases and the J gene lost 2 bases, with 11 bases spanning the gap. In germline, CDR1 is LNHDA, CDR2 SQIVND (reference sequence). CDR3 protein: CASRGTAAYEQYF. CDR3 in DNA: TGTGCCAGTAGGGGGACGGCCGCCTACGAGCAGTACTTC.

In this sample, this clonotype turned up many times. The V gene is TRBV7-2, the J gene TRBJ2-7; TRBD2 aligns across 7 bases. CDR1 SGHTA and CDR2 FQGNSA come from the germline V gene. This CDR3 region has 15 residues. V was pared by 3 bases and J by 3 bases, with 8 bases of the junction left unmatched. The CDR3 nucleotides read TGTGCCAGCAGCTTTGGGCAGGGACTAAGCTACGAGCAGTACTTC. It encodes CASSFGQGLSYEQYF.

This clonotype was found many times. The chain carries TRBV29-1 and TRBJ2-5; D call uncertain. Trimming left V 7 bases short and J 5 bases short, with 11 bases between. CDR3 length: 11 amino acids. CDR1 is SQVTM and CDR2 is ANQGSEA in the germline V gene. The CDR3 region has the DNA TGCAGCGCAAAACTGTGGGAGACCCAGTACTTC. It yields the protein CSAKLWETQYF.

This clonotype was seen at least ten times. The chain is built from TRBV3-1 and TRBJ2-7; D remains ambiguous. The germline V gene has CDR1 LGHDT and CDR2 YNNKEL (reference sequence). This CDR3 is 14 amino acids long. V was cut by 4 bases and J by 1 base, with 11 bases left in between. In DNA, the CDR3 is TGTGCCAGCAGCCGCCTCAAGGGTTCCTACGAGCAGTACTTC. The encoded protein is CASSRLKGSYEQYF.

In this sample, this clonotype turned up many times. The chain recombines TRBV10-3 with TRBJ1-4; D is ambiguous. This CDR3 contains 13 residues. V was shortened by 4 bases and J by 0 bases, with 3 bases between the two germline ends. Per the germline V gene, CDR1 is ENHRY and CDR2 is SYGVKD. The CDR3 coding sequence is TGTGCCATCAGTGGGGCAACTAATGAAAAACTGTTTTTT. Translated, it gives CAISGATNEKLFF.

In its sample, this clonotype was seen many times. The rearrangement uses TRBV29-1 and TRBJ1-4; TRBD1 agrees at 8 bases. Germline lookup yields CDR1 SQVTM and CDR2 ANQGSEA. V shed 6 bases and J 6 bases; nucleotides not matched to a gene: 6. The CDR3 runs to 13 residues. CDR3 sequence reads: CSVRGQGDEKLFF. The CDR3 bases are TGCAGCGTCAGGGGGCAGGGGGATGAAAAACTGTTTTTT.

This clonotype was counted many times. The chain uses TRBV5-1 and TRBJ2-3, with no clear D. Trimming removed 0 bases at V and 3 bases at J, with 11 bases between. The CDR3 is made up of 15 amino acids. Germline lookup yields CDR1 SGHRS and CDR2 YFSETQ. In nucleotides, the CDR3 is TGCGCCAGCAGCTTGGGGCTAGTCCGAACAGATACGCAGTATTTT. Protein sequence: CASSLGLVRTDTQYF.

The table lists this clonotype with a few counts. This rearrangement joins TRBV19 to TRBJ2-2; D is possibly TRBD2 (5 bases). The V end lost 8 bases, the J end lost 5 bases, and 15 bases lay between the germline ends. Germline V gene sequence: CDR1 LNHDA, CDR2 SQIVND (reference sequence). The CDR3 totals 14 residues. CDR3 bases: TGTGCCAGTTATCGAATCGGGGAAACCGGGGAGCTGTTTTTT. As protein: CASYRIGETGELFF.

Regarding this clonotype: Being one base from a much bigger clone, this may be a read error. The J gene is TRBJ2-5, the V gene TRBV11-2; D not resolved. Trimming left V 1 base short and J 13 bases short, with 19 bases between. From germline, CDR1 is SGHAT and CDR2 FQNNGV. The CDR3 consists of 14 residues. CDR3 nucleotide sequence: TGTGCCAGCAGCTTAGTGGGCAGCGACGGAGCTATGTACTTC. Translating gives CASSLVGSDGAMYF.

In the case of this clonotype: With a much larger clone just one base away, this may be a read error. The chain uses TRBV6-5 and TRBJ1-6, with TRBD1 matching 8 bases. Germline loops: CDR1 MNHEY, CDR2 SVGAGI. The CDR3 runs 16 residues. CDR3 coding DNA: TGTGCCAGCAGTAAACCAAGGACAGGGCTTAATTTACCCCTCCACTTT. As protein: CASSKPRTGLNLPLHF.

This clonotype was seen repeatedly, ten times or more. The chain has TRBV20-1 and TRBJ1-2, with 12 positions matching TRBD1. CDR1 and CDR2 (germline): DFQATT, SNEGSKA (reference sequence). The CDR3 is made up of 14 amino acids. V lost 4 bases, J lost 7 bases, and 7 bases stayed unmatched. CDR3 DNA sequence: TGCAGTGCTACACCGGGACAGGGGGCCACTGGCTACACCTTC. As protein: CSATPGQGATGYTF.

There are many counts of this clonotype. V gene TRBV20-1 combines with J gene TRBJ1-6; D is unresolved. This CDR3 contains 14 residues. The germline gives CDR1 DFQATT, CDR2 SNEGSKA (reference sequence). V was pared by 6 bases and J by 5 bases, with 14 bases between. The CDR3 protein is CSAPAADNNSPLHF. DNA for the CDR3: TGCAGTGCCCCGGCCGCCGACAATAATTCACCCCTCCACTTT.

The CDR3 nucleotides are TGTGCCAGCAGGGCCGGGAGTGTTTACGATGAGCAGTTCTTC. Its translation: CASRAGSVYDEQFF. The chain has TRBV2 and TRBJ2-1; maybe TRBD2 (6 bases). The germline CDR1 and CDR2 sequences are SNHLY and FYNNEI. V was trimmed by 6 bases and J by 8 bases, leaving 17 bases between them. CDR3 size: 14 residues.

Ten or more counts support this clonotype. The rearrangement uses TRBV29-1 and TRBJ2-7, with 7 nucleotides matching TRBD2. The germline gives CDR1 SQVTM, CDR2 ANQGSEA. This CDR3 contains 13 residues. Germline trimming cut 5 bases from V and 2 bases from J; bases unmatched to any gene: 6. Written as DNA, the CDR3 is TGCAGCGTTTCCCGGGGGGTTGCCTACGAGCAGTACTTC. Translation: CSVSRGVAYEQYF.

This clonotype was seen ten or more times. J is TRBJ1-6 and V is TRBV5-8; the D is unclear. CDR1 and CDR2 from the germline V gene are SGHTS and YDEGEE. V lost 4 bases, J lost 10 bases, and 18 bases lay in between. The CDR3 runs to 15 residues. CDR3 loop: CASSLGGREGSPLHF. The CDR3 region has the DNA TGTGCCAGCAGCCTGGGAGGGAGGGAAGGATCACCCCTCCACTTT.

The chain links TRBV19 to TRBJ2-4; tentative D call: TRBD2 (6 bases). The CDR3 loop spans 16 amino acids. The V end was cut by 4 bases, the J end by 6 bases, with 19 bases between. Germline V gene data show CDR1 as LNHDA and CDR2 as SQIVND (reference sequence). CDR3 in DNA: TGTGCCAGTAGTACCGGTCTAGCGCTTGCAGGAAACATTCAGTACTTC. Protein: CASSTGLALAGNIQYF.

The table lists this clonotype with a count of one. A much bigger clone sits one base away, suggesting this may be a read error. The gene calls are TRBV6-2 or TRBV6-3 and TRBJ2-7; 13 bases fit TRBD2. The V gene's germline CDR1 is MNHEY and CDR2 SVGEGT. The CDR3 totals 16 residues. CDR3 in DNA: TGTGCCTGCAGTACTATGACTAGCGGGAGGAGGTACGAGCAGTACTTC. Translated, it gives CACSTMTSGRRYEQYF.

This clonotype was recorded only once. The chain couples TRBV7-9 to TRBJ1-1; D perhaps matches TRBD1 (6 bases). This CDR3 contains 16 residues. The germline V gene has CDR1 SEHNR and CDR2 FQNEAQ (reference sequence). The germline V and J ends were trimmed by 0 bases and 0 bases, with 11 bases remaining between them. In DNA form, the CDR3 reads TGTGCCAGCAGCTTAGCAGGGGGGGGGATGAACACTGAAGCTTTCTTT. Protein product: CASSLAGGGMNTEAFF. Together with reference TRBV7-9 and TRBJ1-1, the CDR3 gives the full variable domain: DTGVSQNPRHKITKRGQNVTFRCDPISEHNRLYWYRQTLGQGPEFLTYFQNEAQLEKSRLLSDRFSAERPKGSFSTLEIQRTEQGDSAMYLCASSLAGGGMNTEAFFGQGTRLTVV.

This clonotype occurred many times. This chain links TRBV14 with TRBJ2-7; D could derive from TRBD1 or TRBD2 (5 bases each). Germline V gene sequence: CDR1 SGHDN, CDR2 FVKESK. V was cut by 3 bases and J by 2 bases, with 17 bases left in between. The CDR3 runs 16 residues. CDR3 residues: CASSHRIGTRAYEQYF. The CDR3 DNA follows: TGTGCCAGCAGCCATCGAATAGGGACGCGGGCCTACGAGCAGTACTTC.

About this clonotype itself: The CDR3 end shows no conserved phenylalanine or tryptophan, and so a read error is likely. The J gene is TRBJ2-7, the V gene TRBV11-2; no reliable D call. The CDR3 contains 11 residues. Germline V gives CDR1 SGHAT, CDR2 FQNNGV. CDR3 coding DNA: TGTGCCAGCAGCTTAGAGTACGGGCAGTACCTC. The encoded protein is CASSLEYGQYL.

As to this clonotype: A much larger clone differs from this one at a single base, so this may be a read error. The chain carries TRBV12-3 or TRBV12-4 and TRBJ1-3; the match to TRBD1 covers 7 bases. CDR3 length: 15 residues. In nucleotides, the CDR3 is TGTGCCAGCAGTTCGACAGGGCGATCTGGAAACACCGTATATTTT. This translates into CASSSTGRSGNTVYF.

This clonotype was counted ten times or more. The V gene is TRBV7-2, the J gene TRBJ2-3; 7 bases align to TRBD1. With V trimmed by 5 bases and J by 3 bases, 11 bases remained unmatched. Germline CDR1 SGHTA, CDR2 FQGNSA. The CDR3 loop spans 16 amino acids. CDR3 sequence: CASSPGTNRGTDTQYF. In DNA, the CDR3 is TGTGCCAGCAGCCCGGGAACGAACAGGGGAACAGATACGCAGTATTTT.

The CDR3 DNA reads as TGTGCCAGCTCACCCCCTAGCGTAGATACGCAGTATTTT. Encoded protein: CASSPPSVDTQYF. The chain has TRBV18 and TRBJ2-3; possible D gene TRBD2, 6 bases. V dropped 3 bases and J dropped 5 bases, with 9 bases sitting between them. Germline CDR1 reads KGHSH; CDR2 reads LQKENI. The CDR3 extends over 13 amino acids. The full variable domain, with the rest looked up from reference TRBV18 and TRBJ2-3, is NAGVMQNPRHLVRRRGQEARLRCSPMKGHSHVYWYRQLPEEGLKFMVYLQKENIIDESGMPKERFSAEFPKEGPSILRIQQVVRGDSAAYFCASSPPSVDTQYFGPGTRLTVL.

This clonotype was picked up many times. This chain uses TRBV12-3 or TRBV12-4 with TRBJ2-5, with TRBD2 identical over 9 bases. The V gene end was trimmed by 6 bases and the J gene end by 4 bases; junction bases not matched to a gene: 9. The CDR3 sequence is 15 residues long. DNA for the CDR3: TGTGCCAGCAGCGAAGCGGGAGGAATGCGAGAGACCCAGTACTTC. Translating it yields CASSEAGGMRETQYF.

The sample holds one count of this clonotype. Possible read error: a much larger clone is one base away. V and J are TRBV30 and TRBJ2-3, with 8 bases lining up with TRBD1. J gave up 6 bases and V 3 bases, and 11 bases lay outside the gene matches. The CDR3 has 15 residues. Germline lookup yields CDR1 GTSNPN and CDR2 SVGIG (reference sequence). CDR3: CAWRPGQGAWDTQYF. The CDR3 DNA reads TGTGCCTGGAGGCCTGGACAGGGAGCGTGGGATACGCAGTATTTT.

This clonotype was counted at least ten times. CDR3 loop: CASSLGTSGSEQYF. The CDR3 region has the DNA TGTGCCAGCAGCTTAGGGACTAGCGGGTCCGAGCAGTACTTC. This chain joins TRBV7-2 and TRBJ2-7; 11 nucleotides match TRBD2. J lost 6 bases, V lost 1 base, and 2 bases had no gene match. This CDR3 region has 14 residues. In germline, CDR1 is SGHTA, CDR2 FQGNSA.